The 23 T cell receptor beta chains below come from one sample, sequenced in a study of cytomegalovirus exposure and HLA in healthy donors. PCR amplification relied on 60 Vbeta primers (plus 13 Jbeta primers). Method: immunoSEQ multiplex PCR; TCRdb's copy keeps in-frame clones and lacks some. The repertoire holds about 180,000 clones, with around 80% as singletons. Sequencing was performed on PBMCs. All receptors derive from a girl aged 2 to 9 in good health and CMV-seropositive.

This clone was seen just once. CDR3 coding DNA: TGTGCCTGGAGTGCGGTCAGGGGAACAGATACGCAGTATTTT. Amino acid sequence: CAWSAVRGTDTQYF. The rearrangement joins TRBV30 to TRBJ2-3; D is possibly TRBD1 (6 bases). Trimming stripped 1 base from V and 3 bases from J, with 11 bases between. The CDR3 has 14 residues. Germline CDR1 GTSNPN, CDR2 SVGIG (reference sequence).

This clone showed up just a few times. The chain recombines TRBV5-6 with TRBJ1-4; 7 nucleotides line up with TRBD1. Trimming at V came to 0 bases and at J to 5 bases, leaving 1 base not matched to a gene. This CDR3 comprises 14 residues. Germline CDR1 is SGHDT and CDR2 is YYEEEE. The CDR3 DNA reads TGTGCCAGCAGCTTGGGACAGGGAAATGAAAAACTGTTTTTT. The encoded protein is CASSLGQGNEKLFF.

The chain joins TRBV7-3 to TRBJ1-3; TRBD1 matches 8 bases. Trimming cost V 2 bases and J 2 bases; bases outside gene matches: 5. CDR1 and CDR2 (germline): SGHTA, FQGTGA. The CDR3 has 16 amino acids. As DNA, the CDR3 is TGTGCCAGCAGCTTACAGGGGGCTGTTGCTGGAAACACCATATATTTT. Translated, it gives CASSLQGAVAGNTIYF.

The rearrangement links TRBV10-3 to TRBJ2-2, with a weak D call TRBD2 (5 bases). Germline V CDR1 and CDR2: ENHRY, SYGVKD. CDR3 length: 13 amino acids. V lost 5 bases and J lost 4, with 8 bases in between. CDR3 residues: CAISSGATGELFF. For the CDR3, the DNA is TGTGCCATCAGTAGCGGAGCCACCGGGGAGCTGTTTTTT.

This rearrangement joins TRBV5-1 to TRBJ2-7, with a weak D call TRBD2 (6 bases). V dropped 0 bases and J dropped 4 bases, with 17 bases sitting between them. Germline V gives CDR1 SGHRS, CDR2 YFSETQ. This CDR3 has 16 amino acids. In DNA, the CDR3 is TGCGCCAGCAGCTTGGGATCGGGGGACTTACTGTACGAGCAGTACTTC. Translated, it gives CASSLGSGDLLYEQYF.

The gene calls are TRBV4-1 and TRBJ2-3, with TRBD1 as a possible D gene (6 bases). The CDR3 consists of 14 residues. Germline-derived CDR1 and CDR2 are MGHRA and YSYEKL. Trimming pared 0 bases from V and 7 bases from J, leaving 11 bases between. The CDR3 loop reads CASSQDGQSNTQYF. DNA of the CDR3: TGCGCCAGCAGCCAAGACGGACAGTCTAATACGCAGTATTTT.

This clone appeared a few times. This chain uses TRBV6-5 with TRBJ2-7, with TRBD2 identical over 7 bases. CDR3 size: 16 residues. Losses at the gene ends were 3 bases for V and 0 bases for J; bases not matched to a gene: 8. Germline V lookup: CDR1 MNHEY, CDR2 SVGAGI. In DNA form, the CDR3 reads TGTGCCAGCAGTTATAGGAGGGGCGGGAGCTCCTACGAGCAGTACTTC. It yields the protein CASSYRRGGSSYEQYF.

The rearrangement joins TRBV6-6 to TRBJ2-1, with 10 bases that match TRBD1. The V and J ends lost 3 bases and 9 bases, in that order; junction bases with no gene match: 5. In germline, CDR1 is MNHNY, CDR2 SVGAGI (reference sequence). The CDR3 covers 14 residues. The CDR3: CASSYDRGRVEQFF. CDR3 coding DNA: TGTGCCAGCAGTTATGACAGGGGGCGGGTTGAGCAGTTCTTC.

In its sample, this clone was seen many times. The V gene is TRBV25-1, the J gene TRBJ2-7; D not certain. There are 12 residues in the CDR3. The ends were cut back, 3 bases at V and 8 bases at J, with 11 bases in the middle. The germline V gene has CDR1 MGHDK and CDR2 SYGVNS. CDR3 in amino acids: CASSDRQRKQYF. The DNA for the CDR3 is TGTGCCAGCAGTGACCGACAACGTAAGCAGTACTTC.

V usage is TRBV11-2 and J usage is TRBJ1-5; tentative D call: TRBD1 (6 bases). V was trimmed by 0 bases and J by 7 bases, leaving 10 bases between them. Germline V lookup: CDR1 SGHAT, CDR2 FQNNGV. The CDR3 contains 14 residues. CDR3 protein: CASSLDGRGQPQHF. Written as DNA, the CDR3 is TGTGCCAGCAGCTTAGATGGGAGGGGGCAGCCCCAGCATTTT.

CDR3 amino acids: CASSQDGETAQRTQYF. The DNA for the CDR3 is TGCGCCAGCAGCCAAGACGGGGAGACGGCACAGCGGACCCAGTACTTC. The chain carries TRBV4-1 and TRBJ2-5; maybe TRBD2 (5 bases). V lost 0 bases to trimming and J lost 7 bases, with 18 bases between them. The CDR3 is made up of 16 amino acids. The germline V gene encodes CDR1 MGHRA and CDR2 YSYEKL.

The V call is TRBV7-8, the J call TRBJ2-3, with 9 positions matching TRBD2. From germline, CDR1 is SGHVS and CDR2 FQNEAQ. Losses at the gene ends were 5 bases for V and 4 bases for J; bases not matched to a gene: 10. The CDR3 sequence is 16 residues long. CDR3: CASSPLRGRAADTQYF. The CDR3 DNA follows: TGTGCCAGCAGCCCACTACGCGGGAGGGCGGCAGATACGCAGTATTTT. Filled out from reference TRBV7-8 and TRBJ2-3, the complete variable domain reads GAGVSQSPRYKVAKRGQDVALRCDPISGHVSLFWYQQALGQGPEFLTYFQNEAQLDKSGLPSDRFFAERPEGSVSTLKIQRTQQEDSAVYLCASSPLRGRAADTQYFGPGTRLTVL.

V usage is TRBV9 and J usage is TRBJ2-2; TRBD2 agrees at 11 bases. The CDR3 has 15 amino acids. Germline loops: CDR1 SGDLS, CDR2 YYNGEE. Germline trimming cut 4 bases from V and 4 bases from J; bases unmatched to any gene: 3. Here the CDR3 DNA reads TGTGCCAGCAGCTACACTAGCGGGGGCACCGGGGAGCTGTTTTTT. It translates to CASSYTSGGTGELFF.

V is TRBV25-1 and J is TRBJ2-3, with TRBD1 matching over 7 bases. CDR3 size: 15 residues. The junction had 14 bases not matched to a gene; V was cut back by 5 bases and J by 9 bases. Germline values: CDR1 MGHDK, CDR2 SYGVNS. This CDR3 reads CASSRTTGVPATQYF. Here the CDR3 DNA reads TGTGCCAGCAGTCGCACCACAGGGGTTCCGGCCACGCAGTATTTT.

In this sample, this clone turned up once. The rearrangement joins TRBV9 to TRBJ2-7, with TRBD2 matching 9 bases. This CDR3 region has 14 residues. Germline V gene lookup returns CDR1 SGDLS and CDR2 YYNGEE. The V gene end was trimmed by 3 bases and the J gene end by 6 bases; junction bases not matched to a gene: 7. The CDR3 spells CASSAGLAELEQYF. CDR3 coding DNA: TGTGCCAGCAGCGCGGGACTAGCAGAACTCGAGCAGTACTTC.

In regard to this clone: Other DNA sequences in this specimen translate into the identical CDR3. The chain carries TRBV9 and TRBJ2-5; D may be TRBD2 (6 bases). This CDR3 has 14 amino acids. V lost 0 bases and J lost 2, with 8 bases in between. From germline, CDR1 is SGDLS and CDR2 YYNGEE. CDR3 in DNA: TGTGCCAGCAGCGTAGGGGGACTTCAAGAGACCCAGTACTTC. Residues: CASSVGGLQETQYF.

The sample holds one count of this clone. DNA for the CDR3: TGTACCGTGGCTCCCAGGCGAGGAAACACCATATATTTT. This sequence encodes CTVAPRRGNTIYF. This chain joins TRBV6-5 and TRBJ1-3; D is uncertain. Germline V gives CDR1 MNHEY, CDR2 SVGAGI. The CDR3 sequence is 13 residues long.

J is TRBJ2-2 and V is TRBV27; 7 bases map to TRBD2. CDR1 is MNHEY and CDR2 is SMNVEV in the germline V gene (reference sequence). J lost 4 bases, V lost 5 bases, and 13 bases had no gene match. This CDR3 contains 17 residues. The CDR3 loop is CASSLHPTSRSTGELFF. CDR3 bases: TGTGCCAGCAGTCTTCATCCGACTAGCAGGAGCACCGGGGAGCTGTTTTTT.

CDR3 sequence: CASSPGAYEQYF. CDR3 nucleotide sequence: TGTGCCAGCAGCCCCGGGGCCTACGAGCAGTACTTC. The genes are TRBV6-6 and TRBJ2-7; D is perhaps TRBD2 (5 bases). V lost 6 bases and J lost 2, with 8 bases in between. The length of the CDR3 is 12 residues. Germline CDR1 MNHNY, CDR2 SVGAGI (reference sequence).

In its sample, this clone was seen once. The gene calls are TRBV27 and TRBJ2-1; 10 nucleotides agree with TRBD2. CDR1 and CDR2 (germline): MNHEY, SMNVEV (reference sequence). With 5 bases clipped from V and 5 bases from J, the junction kept 9 bases outside the gene matches. The CDR3 is 16 amino acids. This CDR3 is CASSTMTSGYHNEQFF. The CDR3 coding sequence is TGTGCCAGCAGTACTATGACTAGCGGGTATCACAATGAGCAGTTCTTC.

As to this clone: Distinct nucleotide sequences in the sample also encode this CDR3. The chain uses TRBV5-1 and TRBJ1-1; 8 bases agree with TRBD1. Per the germline V gene, CDR1 is SGHRS and CDR2 is YFSETQ. V shed 5 bases, J shed 1 base, and the junction held 1 base outside the gene matches. CDR3 size: 13 residues. The CDR3 DNA is TGCGCCAGCAGTGACAGGGGGAACACTGAAGCTTTCTTT. Translating gives CASSDRGNTEAFF.

V and J are TRBV7-8 and TRBJ2-1; D is unclear. Trimming took off 5 bases at V and 0 bases at J, with 14 bases between the two ends. The CDR3 loop spans 16 amino acids. Germline CDR1 and CDR2: SGHVS and FQNEAQ. CDR3 region: CASSLRRLRSYNEQFF. CDR3 sequence (DNA): TGTGCCAGCAGCCTCCGACGACTGCGCTCCTACAATGAGCAGTTCTTC. Full variable domain (missing parts from reference TRBV7-8 and TRBJ2-1): GAGVSQSPRYKVAKRGQDVALRCDPISGHVSLFWYQQALGQGPEFLTYFQNEAQLDKSGLPSDRFFAERPEGSVSTLKIQRTQQEDSAVYLCASSLRRLRSYNEQFFGPGTRLTVL.

This chain links TRBV19 with TRBJ2-2; D possibly corresponds to TRBD1 (6 bases). Germline V gives CDR1 LNHDA, CDR2 SQIVND (reference sequence). V lost 5 bases and J 6 bases, leaving 13 bases between the germline ends. CDR3 length: 14 amino acids. The CDR3 reads CASSVRQAAGELFF. The CDR3 nucleotides are TGTGCCAGTAGTGTCCGACAGGCGGCCGGGGAGCTGTTTTTT. The complete variable domain, with remaining parts taken from reference TRBV19 and TRBJ2-2, reads DGGITQSPKYLFRKEGQNVTLSCEQNLNHDAMYWYRQDPGQGLRLIYYSQIVNDFQKGDIAEGYSVSREKKESFPLTVTSAQKNPTAFYLCASSVRQAAGELFFGEGSRLTVL.